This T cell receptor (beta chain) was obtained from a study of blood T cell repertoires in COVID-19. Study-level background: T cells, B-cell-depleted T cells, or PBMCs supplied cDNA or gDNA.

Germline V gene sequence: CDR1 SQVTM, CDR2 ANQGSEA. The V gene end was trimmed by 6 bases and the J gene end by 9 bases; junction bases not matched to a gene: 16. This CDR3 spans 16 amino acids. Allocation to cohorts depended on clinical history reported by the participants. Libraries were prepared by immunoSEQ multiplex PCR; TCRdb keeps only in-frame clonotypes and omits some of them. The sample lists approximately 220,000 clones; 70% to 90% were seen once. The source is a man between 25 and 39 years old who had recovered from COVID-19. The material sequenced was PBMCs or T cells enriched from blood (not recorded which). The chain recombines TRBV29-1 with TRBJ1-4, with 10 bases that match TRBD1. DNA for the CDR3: TGCAGCGTCTCGGAAAATAGGGACAGGGGTTCTAAAAAACTGTTTTTT. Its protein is CSVSENRDRGSKKLFF.